The 27 T cell receptor beta chains given below trace back to one sample, sequenced in a study of T cells in Graves' hyperthyroidism and ophthalmopathy. TCR beta CDR3 regions were amplified from RNA. HTBI primers were the set used in a first-round RT-PCR of the TCR CDR3. In TCRdb, the multiplex PCR reads were re-called with MiXCR into one record per CDR3 protein. Counted here are 400,000 or so distinct CDR3 sequences, around 15% occurring once; the ten biggest clones make up roughly 21%. Sequencing used blood. These receptors were obtained from a woman in her 30s with Graves' ophthalmopathy.

This clonotype was picked up many times. The V call is TRBV10-1, the J call TRBJ1-1; no clear D gene. The V and J ends lost 4 bases and 1 base respectively, with 13 bases between them. There are 15 residues in the CDR3. Germline V lookup: CDR1 WNHNN, CDR2 SYGVQD (reference sequence). CDR3 amino acids: CASSAGSLTNTEAFF. CDR3 nucleotides: TGCGCCAGCAGTGCGGGATCACTAACGAACACTGAAGCTTTCTTT.

The chain links TRBV13 to TRBJ1-1, with D possibly matching TRBD1 (6 bases). V gave up 7 bases and J gave up 4 bases, with 28 bases separating them. CDR3 length equals 18 residues. From germline, CDR1 is PRHDT and CDR2 FYEKMQ (reference sequence). The DNA of the CDR3 is TGTGCCAGCAAAAAGTTCGAACGGGCAGGGGATAGGGGCACTGAAGCTTTCTTT. It encodes CASKKFERAGDRGTEAFF.

CDR3 nucleotides: TGTGCCAGCAGCTCGCCCGAACAAACCGGGACAGATCGAGCTTTCTTT. Its translation is CASSSPEQTGTDRAFF. The J gene is TRBJ1-1, the V gene TRBV5-4; 7 bases line up with TRBD1. Germline CDR1 SGHNT, CDR2 YYREEE (reference sequence). This CDR3 spans 16 amino acids. Trimming removed 3 bases from V and 10 bases from J; junction bases left unmatched: 18.

The chain employs TRBV20-1 and TRBJ2-7; possible D gene TRBD2, 6 bases. The germline gives CDR1 DFQATT, CDR2 SNEGSKA (reference sequence). CDR3 length: 13 amino acids. With 4 bases removed from V and 2 bases from J, the gap between germline ends came to 12 bases. CDR3 in amino acids: CSATSTGAYEQYF. The CDR3 DNA reads as TGCAGTGCTACTTCGACGGGGGCCTACGAGCAGTACTTC.

This clonotype was detected many times. CDR3 in DNA: TGTGCCAGCAGCCCCACAGGAATCACTGAAGCTTTCTTT. Protein product: CASSPTGITEAFF. The J gene is TRBJ1-1, the V gene TRBV13, with a weak D call TRBD1 (5 bases). This CDR3 is 13 amino acids long. V was shortened by 5 bases and J by 4 bases, with 11 bases between the two germline ends. The germline gives CDR1 PRHDT, CDR2 FYEKMQ (reference sequence).

The gene calls are TRBV2 and TRBJ1-1; D ambiguous. CDR3 length: 13 residues. Germline V gene lookup returns CDR1 SNHLY and CDR2 FYNNEI. V lost 4 bases and J 0 bases, leaving 6 bases between the germline ends. The CDR3 loop reads CASSGNLNTEAFF. Written as DNA, the CDR3 is TGTGCCAGCAGTGGCAACTTGAACACTGAAGCTTTCTTT.

This clonotype showed up many times. The chain uses TRBV5-6 and TRBJ1-5, with TRBD1 identical over 7 bases. Germline lookup yields CDR1 SGHDT and CDR2 YYEEEE. V shed 4 bases, J shed 8 bases, and the junction held 12 bases outside the gene matches. The CDR3 has 15 amino acids. Here the CDR3 reads CASSRTGPSDEPQHF. The DNA for the CDR3 is TGTGCCAGCAGCCGGACAGGACCCTCGGATGAGCCCCAGCATTTT.

Many counts were recorded for this clonotype. This chain uses TRBV10-3 with TRBJ2-1; a weak D match, TRBD2 (7 bases). The CDR3 has 13 residues. Deletions cut 6 bases from V and 9 bases from J, with 15 bases between. Germline CDR1 and CDR2: ENHRY and SYGVKD. The DNA of the CDR3 is TGTGCCATCAGCCACGGGGGGCCCCGTGAGCAGTTCTTC. It is translated as CAISHGGPREQFF.

This clonotype was picked up many times. The CDR3 sequence: CASSLRPANTEAFF. Here the CDR3 DNA reads TGCGCCAGCAGCTTACGTCCGGCCAACACTGAAGCTTTCTTT. V usage is TRBV5-1 and J usage is TRBJ1-1; D is ambiguous. The CDR3 extends over 14 amino acids. The germline V gene encodes CDR1 SGHRS and CDR2 YFSETQ. Deletions cut 2 bases from V and 2 bases from J, with 10 bases between.

This clonotype appeared many times. This chain joins TRBV28 and TRBJ2-7, with D possibly matching TRBD1 (7 bases). The germline V and J ends were trimmed by 8 bases and 6 bases, with 14 bases remaining between them. The CDR3 has 12 amino acids. In germline, CDR1 is MDHEN, CDR2 SYDVKM. CDR3 DNA sequence: TGTGCCAGCTCCCAGGGGGAGGCCGAGCAGTACTTC. Translation: CASSQGEAEQYF.

In its sample, this clonotype was seen many times. V gene TRBV28 combines with J gene TRBJ2-7, with 8 bases fitting TRBD1. J was trimmed by 5 bases and V by 1 base; bases with no gene match: 7. This CDR3 has 15 residues. Germline V CDR1 and CDR2: MDHEN, SYDVKM. In nucleotides, the CDR3 is TGTGCCAGCAGTTTATCAGGGACAGGTTCGAACGAGCAGTACTTC. As protein: CASSLSGTGSNEQYF.

This clonotype was recorded at least ten times. The rearrangement links TRBV2 to TRBJ1-4, with a possible D match to TRBD1 (5 bases). The germline gives CDR1 SNHLY, CDR2 FYNNEI. Trimming shortened V by 8 bases and J by 4 bases, and 11 bases separated the two germline ends. The CDR3 contains 13 residues. DNA for the CDR3: TGTGCCAGCCGGGGCAGGGTTAATGAAAAACTGTTTTTT. It specifies CASRGRVNEKLFF.

The table lists this clonotype with many counts. The J gene is TRBJ2-1, the V gene TRBV7-2; D unresolved. CDR3 length: 13 residues. CDR1 and CDR2 (germline): SGHTA, FQGNSA. Trimming removed 4 bases from V and 9 bases from J, with 13 bases in between. The DNA of the CDR3 is TGTGCCAGCAGCTACGACGGGCCGTCTGAGCAGTTCTTC. Translating it yields CASSYDGPSEQFF.

A few counts support this clonotype. The genes are TRBV6-1 and TRBJ1-3, with 8 bases that match TRBD1. Per germline, CDR1 MNHNS and CDR2 SASEGT. The junction had 4 bases not matched to a gene; V was cut back by 3 bases and J by 0 bases. The CDR3 is 16 residues long. CDR3 sequence: CASSEGTGGSGNTIYF. CDR3 in DNA: TGTGCCAGCAGTGAGGGGACAGGTGGCTCTGGAAACACCATATATTTT.

The table lists this clonotype with many counts. This chain links TRBV28 with TRBJ2-1; 9 bases are a match to TRBD1. The CDR3 contains 15 residues. CDR1 is MDHEN, CDR2 SYDVKM, per germline. Losses at the gene ends were 2 bases for V and 3 bases for J; bases not matched to a gene: 2. The CDR3 loop reads CASSLMTGGYNEQFF. The CDR3 DNA reads as TGTGCCAGCAGTTTAATGACAGGGGGCTACAATGAGCAGTTCTTC.

This clonotype has a count of ten or more. The rearrangement uses TRBV20-1 and TRBJ1-5; 8 nucleotides align to TRBD1. J was trimmed by 5 bases and V by 3 bases; bases with no gene match: 12. The CDR3 sequence is 16 residues long. The germline CDR1 and CDR2 sequences are DFQATT and SNEGSKA (reference sequence). CDR3 loop: CSASPAGGSGHQPQHF. Written as DNA, the CDR3 is TGCAGTGCTAGTCCGGCAGGGGGCTCAGGGCATCAGCCCCAGCATTTT.

The chain is built from TRBV19 and TRBJ2-6; 9 nucleotides match TRBD1. The CDR3 runs to 13 residues. Germline loops: CDR1 LNHDA, CDR2 SQIVND (reference sequence). With V trimmed by 9 bases and J by 6 bases, 3 bases remained unmatched. DNA for the CDR3: TGTGCCAGCCGGACAGGGGAGGCCAACGTCCTGACTTTC. Amino acids: CASRTGEANVLTF.

V usage is TRBV7-2 and J usage is TRBJ2-3; D might be TRBD2 (6 bases). Trimming took off 0 bases at V and 2 bases at J, with 12 bases between the two ends. CDR1 is SGHTA and CDR2 is FQGNSA in the germline V gene. CDR3 length equals 16 residues. The CDR3 sequence is CASSLAAGGATDTQYF. The CDR3, as DNA: TGTGCCAGCAGCTTAGCAGCCGGGGGAGCCACAGATACGCAGTATTTT.

With regard to this clonotype: A read error may be the cause here, since a much bigger clone is one base away. The rearrangement joins TRBV27 to TRBJ2-7; tentative D call: TRBD2 (5 bases). The germline V gene encodes CDR1 MNHEY and CDR2 SMNVEV (reference sequence). The CDR3 covers 15 residues. CDR3 sequence reads: CASSLLGVPPYAQYF. The DNA of the CDR3 is TGTGCCAGCAGTTTACTCGGGGTTCCCCCCTACGCGCAGTACTTC.

This clonotype was seen repeatedly, ten times or more. CDR3: CSGGGNYEQYF. In DNA form, the CDR3 reads TGCAGTGGGGGGGGGAACTACGAGCAGTACTTC. The gene calls are TRBV20-1 and TRBJ2-7; 7 nucleotides agree with TRBD2. With V trimmed by 7 bases and J by 3 bases, 3 bases remained unmatched. Germline CDR1 and CDR2: DFQATT and SNEGSKA (reference sequence). CDR3 length: 11 amino acids.

This clonotype showed up many times. The chain employs TRBV2 and TRBJ2-7; 7 nucleotides align to TRBD1. The CDR3 spans 14 residues. V was pared by 10 bases and J by 0 bases, with 9 bases of the junction left unmatched. Germline lookup yields CDR1 SNHLY and CDR2 FYNNEI. This chain's CDR3 is CATKGQAGSYEQYF. The CDR3 DNA sequence: TGTGCCACCAAAGGACAGGCAGGCTCCTACGAGCAGTACTTC.

This clonotype has only a few counts. A much larger clone is a single base away; this may be a read error. J is TRBJ1-4 and V is TRBV28, with a weak D call TRBD1 (5 bases). From germline, CDR1 is MDHEN and CDR2 SYDVKM. This CDR3 region has 14 residues. CDR3 DNA: TGTGCCAGCAGTTTAGGGGCGAATAATGAAGAACTGTTTTTT. This gives the protein CASSLGANNEELFF.

This clonotype was counted a few times. J is TRBJ1-6 and V is TRBV27; D not resolved. Germline V CDR1 and CDR2: MNHEY, SMNVEV (reference sequence). The CDR3 loop spans 11 amino acids. V lost 1 base to trimming and J lost 16 bases, with 8 bases between them. The chain's CDR3 is CASSLLNPLHF. The DNA for the CDR3 is TGTGCCAGCAGTTTATTAAACCCACTCCACTTT.

V is TRBV5-4 and J is TRBJ2-7; 8 nucleotides match TRBD1. Losses at the gene ends were 4 bases for V and 3 bases for J; bases not matched to a gene: 12. The CDR3 runs 16 residues. Germline loops: CDR1 SGHNT, CDR2 YYREEE (reference sequence). The CDR3 DNA reads as TGTGCCAGCAGCCCGCCAGGGGGCGGAAATTTCTACGAGCAGTACTTC. Its protein product is CASSPPGGGNFYEQYF.

The chain links TRBV10-3 to TRBJ2-1, with a possible D match to TRBD1 (6 bases). This CDR3 is built from 13 residues. V lost 6 bases, J lost 0 bases, and 6 bases lay in between. Germline assignment: CDR1 ENHRY and CDR2 SYGVKD. The CDR3 here is CAIRGGSYNEQFF. Here the CDR3 DNA reads TGTGCCATCAGAGGGGGCTCCTACAATGAGCAGTTCTTC.

This clonotype was seen at least ten times. The chain combines TRBV6-1 with TRBJ2-7, with D possibly TRBD2 on 6 matching bases. With 6 bases removed from V and 0 bases from J, the gap between germline ends came to 15 bases. CDR3 length: 15 amino acids. CDR1 and CDR2 (germline): MNHNS, SASEGT. CDR3 in amino acids: CASSRAGTGSYEQYF. CDR3 in DNA: TGTGCCAGCAGCCGCGCGGGGACGGGCTCCTACGAGCAGTACTTC.

This clonotype was detected many times. The J gene is TRBJ2-1, the V gene TRBV6-1, with 8 nucleotides matching TRBD1. V was clipped by 6 bases and J by 4 bases; unmatched bases: 5. The CDR3 length is 14 residues. CDR1 is MNHNS and CDR2 is SASEGT in the germline V gene. CDR3 in DNA: TGTGCCAGCAGATCGGGACAGGTTTACAATGAGCAGTTCTTC. It translates to CASRSGQVYNEQFF.